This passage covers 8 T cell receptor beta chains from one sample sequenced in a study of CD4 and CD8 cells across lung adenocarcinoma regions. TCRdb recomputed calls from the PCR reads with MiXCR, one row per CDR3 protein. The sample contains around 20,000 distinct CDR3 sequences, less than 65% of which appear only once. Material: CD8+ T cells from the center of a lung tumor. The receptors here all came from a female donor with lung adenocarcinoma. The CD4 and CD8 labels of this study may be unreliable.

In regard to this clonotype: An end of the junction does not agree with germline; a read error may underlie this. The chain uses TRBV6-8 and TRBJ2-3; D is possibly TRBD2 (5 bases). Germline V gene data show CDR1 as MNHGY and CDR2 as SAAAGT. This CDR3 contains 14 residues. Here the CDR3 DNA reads TGTCGCAGCACGGGGTCGTCAGCCGCAGATACGCAGTATTTC. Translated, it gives CRSTGSSAADTQYF.

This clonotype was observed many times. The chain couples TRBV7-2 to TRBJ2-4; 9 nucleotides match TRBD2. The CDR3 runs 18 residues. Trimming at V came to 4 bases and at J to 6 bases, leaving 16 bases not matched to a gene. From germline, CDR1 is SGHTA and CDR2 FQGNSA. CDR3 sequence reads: CASSSRGRATSGRNIQYF. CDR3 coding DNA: TGTGCCAGCAGCTCGAGGGGCCGGGCGACTAGCGGCCGAAACATTCAGTACTTC.

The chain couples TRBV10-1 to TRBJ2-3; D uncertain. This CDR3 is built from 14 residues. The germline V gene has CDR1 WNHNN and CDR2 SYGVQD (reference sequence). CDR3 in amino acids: CAGKGSRDQDTQYF. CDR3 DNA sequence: TGCGCGGGCAAGGGCAGCCGAGACCAAGATACGCAGTATTTT.

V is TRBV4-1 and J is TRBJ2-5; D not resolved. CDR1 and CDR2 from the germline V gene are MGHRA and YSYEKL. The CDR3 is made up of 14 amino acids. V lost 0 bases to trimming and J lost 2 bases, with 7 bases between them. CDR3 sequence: CASSQEGSQETQYF. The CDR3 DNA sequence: TGCGCCAGCAGCCAAGAAGGAAGTCAAGAGACCCAGTACTTC.

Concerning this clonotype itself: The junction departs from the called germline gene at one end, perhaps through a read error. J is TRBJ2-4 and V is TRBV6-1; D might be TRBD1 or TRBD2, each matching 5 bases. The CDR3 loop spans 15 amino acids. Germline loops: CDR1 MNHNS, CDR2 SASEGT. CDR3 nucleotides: TGTGGCAGCGCAGAGGGGCTGGGAGCCAAAAATACTCAGTACTTC. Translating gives CGSAEGLGAKNTQYF.

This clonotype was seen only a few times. The CDR3 sequence is CASRLAGTTDTQYF. CDR3 DNA sequence: TGTGCCAGCAGACTAGCGGGTACCACAGATACGCAGTATTTT. This chain joins TRBV25-1 and TRBJ2-3, with TRBD2 identical over 9 bases. Germline CDR1 is MGHDK and CDR2 is SYGVNS. V shed 6 bases, J shed 2 bases, and the junction held 3 bases outside the gene matches. The CDR3 runs to 14 residues.

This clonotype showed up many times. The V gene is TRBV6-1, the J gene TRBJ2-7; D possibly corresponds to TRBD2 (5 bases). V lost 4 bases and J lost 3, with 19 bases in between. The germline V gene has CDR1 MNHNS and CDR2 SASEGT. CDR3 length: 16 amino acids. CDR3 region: CASSAERPWFDYEQYV. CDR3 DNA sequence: TGTGCCAGCAGTGCGGAGCGGCCGTGGTTCGACTACGAGCAGTACGTC.

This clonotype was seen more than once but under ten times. The DNA for the CDR3 is TGCGCCAGCAGTGAGGGGACTCAAGAGACCCAGTACTTC. Protein: CASSEGTQETQYF. The chain couples TRBV10-1 to TRBJ2-1; TRBD2 is a possible D gene (6 bases). The J call may be faulty, since TRBJ2-5 better matches the DNA end. CDR3 length: 13 residues. Germline CDR1 WNHNN, CDR2 SYGVQD (reference sequence).